The TCR beta chain described here comes from a study of shared clonotypes between healthy human individuals. The overall study: Researchers drew samples from a couple of women and three men aged 18 to 49.

There were no recent acute infections or vaccinations among the donors, who were healthy HIV-negative adults. The CDR3 runs to 14 residues. Germline-derived CDR1 and CDR2 are SNHLY and FYNNEI. Trimming took 4 bases from V and 1 from J, leaving 10 bases between them. Profiled with immunoSEQ multiplex PCR; TCRdb holds only in-frame clones, not every one. The sample lists about 480,000 clones; less than 85% were seen once. The V call is TRBV2, the J call TRBJ2-5; D may be TRBD2 (6 bases). Source material: PBMCs. This sequence originates from a woman between 35 and 50 years old in good health. Some clones in this sample may be carry-over from other donors' samples. The CDR3 DNA sequence: TGTGCCAGCAGTGGTGCGGGGTTCCAAGAGACCCAGTACTTC. Protein: CASSGAGFQETQYF.